This TCR beta chain was sequenced during a study of cytomegalovirus exposure and HLA in healthy donors. PCR employed 60 Vbeta and 13 Jbeta primers. Profiling relied on immunoSEQ multiplex PCR, and the TCRdb table lists in-frame clones only, not all of them. The table includes 100,000 to 150,000 clones, around three quarters detected once. CDR1 and CDR2 (germline): SGHNT, YYREEE (reference sequence). The CDR3 is made up of 16 amino acids. Trimming cost V 5 bases and J 1 base; bases outside gene matches: 10. The chain links TRBV5-4 to TRBJ2-3; 7 bases align to TRBD2. The origin of this receptor is a woman in her forties or fifties in good health and CMV-seronegative. Specimen: PBMCs. The CDR3 DNA reads TGTGCCAGCAGTCTAGCGGTCGACGGGGGCACAGATACGCAGTATTTT. Its protein is CASSLAVDGGTDTQYF.